The clone carrying this T cell receptor beta chain is large in the sample. Its antigen is currently unknown. The source of the sample is a study of HIV-infected patients and healthy controls. Study results and caveats: CMV-associated CDR3s mostly grew nonsignificantly during therapy, while HIV-associated CDR3s declined significantly. Significantly higher mean Gini indices appeared in HIV-infected repertoires, possibly reflecting oligoclonality.

Reverse transcription used about 500 ng RNA and constant-region primers for alpha and beta. Each of the alpha and beta chains got its own library through chain-specific third strand synthesis with indices. TCRdb recomputed calls from the 5' RACE reads with MiXCR, one row per CDR3 protein. The sample consists of 3,500 to 4,000 distinct CDR3 sequences, approximately 27% of them appearing once. CDR1 is SGHRS and CDR2 is YFSETQ in the germline V gene. The CDR3 is 14 amino acids. V lost 5 bases, J lost 2 bases, and 4 bases stayed unmatched. Follow-up blood was drawn about 14 weeks, roughly three months, after antiretroviral therapy began. The repertoire came from unfractionated whole blood and reflected all unsorted peripheral T cells.

The TCR originated in an adult with HIV infection. Here the sequenced sample was blood, taken during antiretroviral therapy. The V call is TRBV5-1, the J call TRBJ2-1; 7 bases align to TRBD1. The CDR3 sequence: CASRATGPYNEQFF. CDR3 in DNA: TGCGCCAGCAGAGCGACAGGGCCCTACAATGAGCAGTTCTTC.